Below are 5 T cell receptor beta chains sequenced from a single sample in a study of cytomegalovirus exposure and HLA in healthy donors. PCR amplification relied on 60 Vbeta primers (plus 13 Jbeta primers). The table came from immunoSEQ multiplex PCR; TCRdb's copy has only in-frame clones and leaves some out. The table includes approximately 160,000 clones, roughly three quarters detected once. The sample was PBMCs. These receptors were obtained from a man younger than 35 in good health and CMV-seropositive.

The chain recombines TRBV7-2 with TRBJ2-1; no reliable D call. Between the trimmed V and J ends, which lost 1 base and 2 bases, there was a span of 3 bases. There are 13 residues in the CDR3. CDR1 is SGHTA and CDR2 is FQGNSA in the germline V gene. The CDR3 loop reads CASSLGAYNEQFF. In nucleotides, the CDR3 is TGTGCCAGCAGCTTAGGAGCCTACAATGAGCAGTTCTTC.

The rearrangement uses TRBV5-1 and TRBJ2-7; 7 positions match TRBD1. Germline loops: CDR1 SGHRS, CDR2 YFSETQ. V shed 0 bases, J shed 7 bases, and the junction held 4 bases outside the gene matches. This CDR3 comprises 13 residues. DNA for the CDR3: TGCGCCAGCAGCTTGGGGACAGGCGGGGAGCAGTACGTC. This codes for CASSLGTGGEQYV.

J is TRBJ1-2 and V is TRBV6-5; a weak D match, TRBD1 (5 bases). The CDR3 extends over 13 amino acids. Germline V gene sequence: CDR1 MNHEY, CDR2 SVGAGI. Trimming cost V 5 bases and J 4 bases, with 11 bases left between them. The CDR3 reads CASSGSGGYGYTF. Written as DNA, the CDR3 is TGTGCCAGCAGTGGTAGCGGGGGCTATGGCTACACCTTC.

This clone was seen only a few times. The chain recombines TRBV5-1 with TRBJ1-1, with D perhaps matching TRBD1 (6 bases). CDR1 SGHRS and CDR2 YFSETQ come from the germline V gene. Trimming left V 4 bases short and J 1 base short, with 11 bases between. CDR3 length equals 14 residues. CDR3 DNA sequence: TGCGCCAGCAGCCCTTGGGGGCGGAACACTGAAGCTTTCTTT. Translated: CASSPWGRNTEAFF.

The gene calls are TRBV2 and TRBJ2-7; 12 bases align to TRBD2. J lost 2 bases, V lost 1 base, and 0 bases had no gene match. The CDR3 has 15 residues. CDR1 and CDR2 from the germline V gene are SNHLY and FYNNEI. CDR3 DNA sequence: TGTGCCAGCAGTGAAGGGACTAGCGGGGCCTACGAGCAGTACGTC. It yields the protein CASSEGTSGAYEQYV.